These 21 T cell receptor beta chains were sequenced from one sample in a study of blood T cell repertoires in COVID-19. Repertoires were generated with immunoSEQ multiplex PCR, while TCRdb's copy carries only in-frame clones and drops some. The sample lists roughly 200,000 clones, roughly nine tenths occurring once. The specimen sequenced was peripheral blood. Receptors originate from a man aged 55 to 70 with active or convalescent COVID-19.

This clone came up many times. The chain combines TRBV4-1 with TRBJ2-2; TRBD2 is a possible D gene (5 bases). Trimming stripped 1 base from V and 4 bases from J, with 10 bases between. CDR1 MGHRA and CDR2 YSYEKL come from the germline V gene. The CDR3 covers 15 residues. The CDR3 coding sequence is TGCGCCAGCAGCCAAGCGAGGGATCCCACCGGGGAGCTGTTTTTT. Translated, it gives CASSQARDPTGELFF.

This chain joins TRBV14 and TRBJ2-5; tentatively, D is TRBD1 (6 bases). This CDR3 is built from 13 residues. Germline CDR1 and CDR2: SGHDN and FVKESK. Trimming took off 4 bases at V and 6 bases at J, with 12 bases between the two ends. The CDR3 DNA reads TGTGCCAGCAGCCCCTTAGGGGGAAAGACCCAGTACTTC. Its translation: CASSPLGGKTQYF.

V gene TRBV25-1 combines with J gene TRBJ1-1, with 8 bases identical to TRBD1. The CDR3 is 13 residues long. V lost 6 bases and J lost 6; bases outside the gene matches: 6. Germline V CDR1 and CDR2: MGHDK, SYGVNS. CDR3 protein: CASSGQGLPEAFF. CDR3 sequence (DNA): TGTGCCAGCAGCGGACAGGGTCTCCCTGAAGCTTTCTTT.

The chain couples TRBV2 to TRBJ1-3, with 8 positions matching TRBD1. Germline trimming cut 4 bases from V and 2 bases from J; bases unmatched to any gene: 4. In germline, CDR1 is SNHLY, CDR2 FYNNEI. The CDR3 length is 15 residues. CDR3 DNA: TGTGCCAGCAGTGTTCAGGGGGCAGCTGGAAACACCATATATTTT. Translation: CASSVQGAAGNTIYF.

About this clone: The sample carries other DNA sequences with the same CDR3. V is TRBV7-9 and J is TRBJ1-2; TRBD1 aligns across 8 bases. J lost 3 bases, V lost 4 bases, and 4 bases had no gene match. This CDR3 is 14 amino acids long. Germline lookup yields CDR1 SEHNR and CDR2 FQNEAQ (reference sequence). The CDR3 DNA reads TGTGCCAGCAGCTCGACAGGGGTGGACTATGGCTACACCTTC. Protein sequence: CASSSTGVDYGYTF.

The chain recombines TRBV19 with TRBJ1-6; D gene uncertain. Germline CDR1 is LNHDA and CDR2 is SQIVND (reference sequence). V gave up 3 bases and J gave up 7 bases, with 10 bases separating them. CDR3 length: 14 residues. The CDR3 DNA is TGTGCCAGTAGTATCGAGGGAATGAATTCACCCCTCCACTTT. This sequence encodes CASSIEGMNSPLHF. Variable domain in full (rest from reference TRBV19 and TRBJ1-6): DGGITQSPKYLFRKEGQNVTLSCEQNLNHDAMYWYRQDPGQGLRLIYYSQIVNDFQKGDIAEGYSVSREKKESFPLTVTSAQKNPTAFYLCASSIEGMNSPLHFGNGTRLTVT.

The chain joins TRBV6-5 to TRBJ2-7, with D perhaps matching TRBD1 (5 bases). CDR1 and CDR2 from the germline V gene are MNHEY and SVGAGI. Between the trimmed V and J ends, which lost 2 bases and 7 bases, there was a span of 15 bases. The CDR3 is 14 amino acids. The CDR3 sequence is CASSYKARVREQYF. CDR3 nucleotides: TGTGCCAGCAGTTACAAGGCCAGGGTGAGAGAGCAGTACTTC.

This rearrangement joins TRBV9 to TRBJ2-3; possible D gene TRBD2, 6 bases. This CDR3 is 15 amino acids long. V was shortened by 3 bases and J by 4 bases, with 15 bases between the two germline ends. The germline gives CDR1 SGDLS, CDR2 YYNGEE. The CDR3 sequence: CASSGYSWGADTQYF. DNA of the CDR3: TGTGCCAGCAGCGGATACTCCTGGGGGGCAGATACGCAGTATTTT.

This chain connects TRBV5-1 to TRBJ2-1; tentatively, D is TRBD2 (5 bases). CDR3 length: 14 residues. The germline CDR1 and CDR2 sequences are SGHRS and YFSETQ. The V and J ends lost 2 bases and 8 bases respectively, with 14 bases between them. CDR3 protein: CASSLRTRSYEQFF. CDR3 nucleotides: TGCGCCAGCAGCTTAAGAACTAGGAGCTATGAGCAGTTCTTC.

The rearrangement uses TRBV4-1 and TRBJ1-6; D is possibly TRBD1 (6 bases). Per the germline V gene, CDR1 is MGHRA and CDR2 is YSYEKL. The CDR3 runs to 16 residues. V lost 0 bases and J 7 bases, leaving 13 bases between the germline ends. CDR3 nucleotide sequence: TGCGCCAGCAGCCAAGATGGCAGGGGAGGGAATTCACCCCTCCACTTT. This encodes CASSQDGRGGNSPLHF.

The chain has TRBV14 and TRBJ2-1; D not resolved. Germline CDR1 SGHDN, CDR2 FVKESK. The germline V and J ends were trimmed by 1 base and 3 bases, with 4 bases remaining between them. This CDR3 region has 13 residues. CDR3 in DNA: TGTGCCAGCAGCCAAGGTCGCTACAATGAGCAGTTCTTC. Protein product: CASSQGRYNEQFF.

This chain joins TRBV11-2 and TRBJ2-3; TRBD1 agrees at 9 bases. CDR3 length: 17 amino acids. CDR1 and CDR2 from the germline V gene are SGHAT and FQNNGV. V trimming: 5 bases; J trimming: 4 bases; junction bases outside the gene matches: 13. The CDR3 reads CASSRTLPGQGSDTQYF. The CDR3 coding sequence is TGTGCCAGCAGCCGCACGCTCCCGGGACAGGGCTCAGATACGCAGTATTTT.

This rearrangement joins TRBV29-1 to TRBJ2-3, with TRBD1 matching over 7 bases. This CDR3 is built from 17 residues. Germline trimming cut 4 bases from V and 0 bases from J; bases unmatched to any gene: 13. CDR1 and CDR2 from the germline V gene are SQVTM and ANQGSEA. CDR3 in amino acids: CSVVRRQGLSSTDTQYF. Here the CDR3 DNA reads TGCAGCGTTGTACGACGACAGGGTCTTTCTAGCACAGATACGCAGTATTTT.

A single count supports this clone. This chain connects TRBV5-5 to TRBJ2-1, with D tentatively TRBD1 (6 bases). The CDR3 consists of 17 residues. Germline V gene lookup returns CDR1 SGHKS and CDR2 YYEKEE (reference sequence). Deletions cut 0 bases from V and 0 bases from J, with 13 bases between. This CDR3 reads CASSLDNRAGSYNEQFF. The CDR3 DNA reads as TGTGCCAGCAGCTTGGACAACAGGGCCGGCTCCTACAATGAGCAGTTCTTC.

V is TRBV5-1 and J is TRBJ2-1; 7 bases fit TRBD1. The ends lost 4 bases at V and 12 bases at J; junction bases unmatched: 16. CDR3 length equals 15 residues. CDR1 is SGHRS, CDR2 YFSETQ, per germline. CDR3: CASSATGTASLGQFF. The CDR3 DNA reads TGCGCCAGCAGCGCCACCGGGACAGCCAGTTTGGGGCAGTTCTTC.

The chain couples TRBV4-1 to TRBJ1-1; D unclear. V lost 0 bases and J lost 2, with 7 bases in between. Germline V gene sequence: CDR1 MGHRA, CDR2 YSYEKL. The CDR3 runs 14 residues. CDR3 bases: TGCGCCAGCAGCCAAGAACGGGGTAACACTGAAGCTTTCTTT. Translation gives CASSQERGNTEAFF.

The chain carries TRBV7-2 and TRBJ2-1, with 8 bases matching TRBD2. Looked up from germline, CDR1 is SGHTA and CDR2 is FQGNSA. The CDR3 loop spans 14 amino acids. The V gene end was trimmed by 3 bases and the J gene end by 4 bases; junction bases not matched to a gene: 2. CDR3 coding DNA: TGTGCCAGCAGCTTCGGGGGGGCTTACAATGAGCAGTTCTTC. This sequence encodes CASSFGGAYNEQFF.

The chain carries TRBV29-1 and TRBJ2-5; the match to TRBD1 covers 9 bases. There are 17 residues in the CDR3. V trimming: 4 bases; J trimming: 0 bases; junction bases outside the gene matches: 12. Germline V lookup: CDR1 SQVTM, CDR2 ANQGSEA. CDR3: CSVAGPQDRGYQETQYF. Written as DNA, the CDR3 is TGCAGCGTTGCGGGGCCCCAGGACAGGGGTTACCAAGAGACCCAGTACTTC.

The chain employs TRBV11-1 and TRBJ1-2; 8 bases line up with TRBD1. The CDR3 is 13 amino acids. V shed 2 bases and J 7 bases; nucleotides not matched to a gene: 3. The germline gives CDR1 SGHAT, CDR2 FQDESV (reference sequence). The CDR3 region is CASSLPGGGGYTF. In DNA form, the CDR3 reads TGTGCCAGCAGCTTACCAGGGGGCGGTGGCTACACCTTC.

The chain carries TRBV3-1 (or the pseudogene TRBV3-2) and TRBJ2-3, with TRBD2 identical over 12 bases. The V gene's germline CDR1 is LGHDT and CDR2 YNNKEL (reference sequence). CDR3 size: 16 residues. Germline trimming cut 1 base from V and 12 bases from J; bases unmatched to any gene: 11. In nucleotides, the CDR3 is TGTGCCAGCAGCCAAGGGCTAGCGGGGGGGCAGGGCCCCCAGTATTTT. It translates to CASSQGLAGGQGPQYF.

V is TRBV12-5 and J is TRBJ2-5; 12 bases match TRBD2. CDR3 length equals 17 residues. The V segment lost 2 bases and the J segment 7 bases; nucleotides outside the gene matches: 11. Germline-derived CDR1 and CDR2 are LGHNT and FRNRAP. The CDR3 is CASGLRVLAGGYGTQYF. CDR3 bases: TGTGCTAGTGGTTTGCGAGTACTAGCGGGGGGTTATGGGACCCAGTACTTC. Full variable domain (outside the CDR3, taken from reference TRBV12-5 and TRBJ2-5): DARVTQTPRHKVTEMGQEVTMRCQPILGHNTVFWYRQTMMQGLELLAYFRNRAPLDDSGMPKDRFSAEMPDATLATLKIQPSEPRDSAVYFCASGLRVLAGGYGTQYFGPGTRLLVL.